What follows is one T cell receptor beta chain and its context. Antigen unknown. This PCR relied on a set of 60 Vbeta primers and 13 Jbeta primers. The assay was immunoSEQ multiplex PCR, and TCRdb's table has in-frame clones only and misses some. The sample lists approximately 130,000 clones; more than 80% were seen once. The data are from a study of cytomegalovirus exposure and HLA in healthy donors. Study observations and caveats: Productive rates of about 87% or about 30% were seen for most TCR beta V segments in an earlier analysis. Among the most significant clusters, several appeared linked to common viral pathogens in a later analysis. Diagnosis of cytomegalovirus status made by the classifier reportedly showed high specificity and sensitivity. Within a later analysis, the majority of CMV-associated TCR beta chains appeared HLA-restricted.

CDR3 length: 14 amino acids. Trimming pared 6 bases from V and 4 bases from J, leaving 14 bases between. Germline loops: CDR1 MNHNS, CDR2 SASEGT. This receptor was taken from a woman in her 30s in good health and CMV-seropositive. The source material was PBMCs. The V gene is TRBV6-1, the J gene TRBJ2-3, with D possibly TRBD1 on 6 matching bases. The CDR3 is CASSLDRIADTQYF. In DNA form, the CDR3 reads TGTGCCAGCAGCCTCGACAGGATAGCAGATACGCAGTATTTT.